The TCR beta chain described here comes from a study of cytotoxic CD8 clonotypes in ibrutinib-treated CLL. Overall study context: With a range of 6 to 36, the median treatment time before response samples were taken was 12 to 13 months.

With cryopreserved PBMCs as the source, roughly 2 micrograms of genomic DNA went to TCR beta libraries. The germline V gene encodes CDR1 MNHEY and CDR2 SMNVEV (reference sequence). CDR3 length: 9 amino acids. TCRdb keeps only in-frame clones here, not all; method: immunoSEQ multiplex PCR. The repertoire consists of fewer than 20,000 clones, with about 70% occurring once and the leading ten covering 20% to 30%. This clone was observed a handful of times. Its antigen is undetermined. At one end the junction does not follow the germline gene, possibly because of a read error. Study-level points and caveats: Public clonotypes, an uncommon group, contracted or remained stable on treatment.

Sequenced material: PBMCs, taken after 12 months of ibrutinib treatment. This chain connects TRBV27 to TRBJ1-5; the D gene is possibly TRBD1 (6 bases). The receptor's source is a human donor with chronic lymphocytic leukemia. The CDR3 DNA reads as TGTGCCAGCAGCAGGGGAAGGGATTTT. Its protein product is CASSRGRDF.